This T cell receptor (beta chain) was captured by sequencing in a study of blood T cell repertoires in COVID-19. Here immunoSEQ multiplex PCR was the method, and the copy in TCRdb shows in-frame clones only, minus some. The table lists some 110,000 clones, 75% to 90% of them singletons. This CDR3 has 16 residues. Looked up from germline, CDR1 is MDHEN and CDR2 is SYDVKM. V was clipped by 3 bases and J by 3 bases; unmatched bases: 10. The material sequenced was peripheral blood. The chain carries TRBV28 and TRBJ2-5, with 7 bases matching TRBD2. This TCR came from a man aged 70 or older with acute or convalescent COVID-19. The CDR3 region has the DNA TGTGCCAGCAGTTTTCCGCGGGGGAGGTTGGAAGAGACCCAGTACTTC. Translating it yields CASSFPRGRLEETQYF.